These 13 T cell receptor beta chains share one sample of origin, sequenced in a study of blood T cell repertoires in COVID-19. The repertoire was sequenced with immunoSEQ multiplex PCR; TCRdb's copy has only in-frame clones and lacks some. The table has tens of thousands of clones, under 95% seen once. The specimen sequenced was peripheral blood. The receptors originated from a man aged 45-60 years with acute or convalescent COVID-19.

This sequence joins TRBV11-1 and TRBJ2-3, with D perhaps matching TRBD1 (5 bases). This CDR3 is 15 amino acids long. Germline V gives CDR1 SGHAT, CDR2 FQDESV (reference sequence). Trimming took off 4 bases at V and 0 bases at J, with 11 bases between the two ends. The CDR3 nucleotides are TGTGCCAGCAGCTCCACAGGTTCTAGCACAGATACGCAGTATTTT. Amino acids: CASSSTGSSTDTQYF.

The J gene is TRBJ1-4, the V gene TRBV6-2 or TRBV6-3; a possible D gene is TRBD1 (6 bases). The germline gives CDR1 MNHEY, CDR2 SVGEGT. The CDR3 length is 16 residues. Trimming pared 3 bases from V and 6 bases from J, leaving 17 bases between. Here the CDR3 reads CASSYTLGDTDEKLFF. In DNA, the CDR3 is TGTGCCAGCAGTTATACCCTCGGGGACACGGATGAAAAACTGTTTTTT.

This rearrangement joins TRBV7-8 to TRBJ1-1; D remains ambiguous. Germline CDR1 reads SGHVS; CDR2 reads FQNEAQ. This CDR3 is 13 amino acids long. The ends were cut back, 1 base at V and 4 bases at J, with 7 bases in the middle. The DNA for the CDR3 is TGTGCCAGCAGCTTAGGAGGGTCCACTGAAGCTTTCTTT. This encodes CASSLGGSTEAFF.

This chain links TRBV11-3 with TRBJ2-7; 7 bases fit TRBD2. Germline V gene data show CDR1 as SGHNT and CDR2 as YENEEA. CDR3 length: 16 residues. The junction had 14 bases not matched to a gene; V was cut back by 5 bases and J by 4 bases. The CDR3 region has the DNA TGTGCCAGCAGCCCGGGGAGCAGCGGGATGGCTTACGAGCAGTACTTC. Translating it yields CASSPGSSGMAYEQYF.

The chain's CDR3 is CASNFAGNPYGYTF. The CDR3 DNA is TGTGCCAGCAACTTTGCGGGCAACCCATATGGCTACACCTTC. The rearrangement links TRBV7-2 to TRBJ1-2, with D unclear. Germline CDR1 reads SGHTA; CDR2 reads FQGNSA. The CDR3 totals 14 residues. Trimming left V 7 bases short and J 5 bases short, with 17 bases between.

The V and J genes are TRBV9 and TRBJ1-1, with a tentative D call TRBD1 (6 bases). The CDR3 has 14 residues. The germline V gene encodes CDR1 SGDLS and CDR2 YYNGEE. V was shortened by 0 bases and J by 4 bases, with 10 bases between the two germline ends. CDR3 region: CASSVEGGLTEAFF. CDR3 sequence (DNA): TGTGCCAGCAGCGTAGAGGGGGGGCTCACTGAAGCTTTCTTT.

V usage is TRBV19 and J usage is TRBJ2-3; 10 bases map to TRBD2. From germline, CDR1 is LNHDA and CDR2 SQIVND (reference sequence). The J segment lost 3 bases and the V segment lost 4 bases, leaving 10 bases of the junction unmatched. The CDR3 has 17 residues. CDR3 nucleotides: TGTGCCAGTAGTACTTCCCCGGCTAGCGGGAGTACAGATACGCAGTATTTT. Residues: CASSTSPASGSTDTQYF.

The rearrangement links TRBV18 to TRBJ2-2; no firm D call. V lost 2 bases and J 5 bases, leaving 12 bases between the germline ends. The germline V gene has CDR1 KGHSH and CDR2 LQKENI. The CDR3 consists of 15 residues. In nucleotides, the CDR3 is TGTGCCAGCTCACCAGGGCAGGTTAAGACCGGGGAGCTGTTTTTT. Residues: CASSPGQVKTGELFF. The full variable domain, rest sourced from reference TRBV18 and TRBJ2-2, is NAGVMQNPRHLVRRRGQEARLRCSPMKGHSHVYWYRQLPEEGLKFMVYLQKENIIDESGMPKERFSAEFPKEGPSILRIQQVVRGDSAAYFCASSPGQVKTGELFFGEGSRLTVL.

The chain couples TRBV6-1 to TRBJ2-3, with 9 bases identical to TRBD2. Germline V gene data show CDR1 as MNHNS and CDR2 as SASEGT. The CDR3 has 17 amino acids. V lost 2 bases, J lost 3 bases, and 9 bases stayed unmatched. CDR3 loop: CASSERWAGGFTDTQYF. The CDR3 DNA sequence: TGTGCCAGCAGTGAACGATGGGCGGGAGGGTTTACAGATACGCAGTATTTT.

V usage is TRBV4-1 and J usage is TRBJ1-1; 8 bases are shared with TRBD1. The J segment lost 1 base and the V segment lost 3 bases, leaving 4 bases of the junction unmatched. Germline values: CDR1 MGHRA, CDR2 YSYEKL. This CDR3 spans 15 amino acids. The DNA for the CDR3 is TGCGCCAGCAGCCAGACCCAGGGGGCGAACACTGAAGCTTTCTTT. This translates into CASSQTQGANTEAFF.

The chain joins TRBV19 to TRBJ2-2; 9 bases line up with TRBD1. The CDR3 has 16 residues. Germline assignment: CDR1 LNHDA and CDR2 SQIVND (reference sequence). The V gene end was trimmed by 6 bases and the J gene end by 0 bases; junction bases not matched to a gene: 5. CDR3 in DNA: TGTGCCAGTAGAAGGGACAGGGCCACGAACACCGGGGAGCTGTTTTTT. This translates into CASRRDRATNTGELFF. Full variable domain (missing parts from reference TRBV19 and TRBJ2-2): DGGITQSPKYLFRKEGQNVTLSCEQNLNHDAMYWYRQDPGQGLRLIYYSQIVNDFQKGDIAEGYSVSREKKESFPLTVTSAQKNPTAFYLCASRRDRATNTGELFFGEGSRLTVL.

The chain has TRBV25-1 and TRBJ2-2; 14 bases align to TRBD2. The CDR3 totals 18 residues. The junction had 10 bases not matched to a gene; V was cut back by 7 bases and J by 3 bases. The germline CDR1 and CDR2 sequences are MGHDK and SYGVNS. The CDR3 bases are TGTGCCAGCACCGGGACTAGCGGGAGTGGGGAGTACACCGGGGAGCTGTTTTTT. Amino acids: CASTGTSGSGEYTGELFF.

J is TRBJ2-7 and V is TRBV28, with 12 bases aligning to TRBD1. CDR3 size: 15 residues. Looked up from germline, CDR1 is MDHEN and CDR2 is SYDVKM. The V gene end was trimmed by 4 bases and the J gene end by 7 bases; junction bases not matched to a gene: 8. CDR3 sequence: CASSSPGQGAWEQYF. The CDR3 coding sequence is TGTGCCAGCAGTTCACCGGGACAGGGGGCTTGGGAGCAGTACTTC.